These 2 T cell receptor beta chains originate from one sample sequenced in a study of blood T cell repertoires in COVID-19. Data came from immunoSEQ multiplex PCR; TCRdb stores just in-frame clones and leaves some out. The table shows a few hundred thousand clones, with approximately 89% occurring only once. The sequencing sample was made of peripheral blood. The receptors shown here come from a woman in her sixties or seventies with COVID-19, enrolled during active disease.

The chain carries TRBV7-6 and TRBJ1-1, with D unresolved. The CDR3 runs 12 residues. The germline CDR1 and CDR2 sequences are SGHVS and FNYEAQ. The germline V and J ends were trimmed by 3 bases and 0 bases, with 2 bases remaining between them. CDR3 residues: CASSFVNTEAFF. CDR3 coding DNA: TGTGCCAGCAGCTTCGTGAACACTGAAGCTTTCTTT.

This chain joins TRBV2 and TRBJ2-1; 10 positions match TRBD1. V lost 5 bases and J lost 8; bases outside the gene matches: 6. Germline CDR1 is SNHLY and CDR2 is FYNNEI. The CDR3 runs to 14 residues. The CDR3 DNA reads as TGTGCCAGCAGTTCGGACAGGGGGACGGATGAGCAGTTCTTC. Protein product: CASSSDRGTDEQFF.